Listed below are T cell receptor beta chains from one sample, sequenced in a study of blood T cell repertoires in COVID-19. Libraries were prepared by immunoSEQ multiplex PCR; TCRdb keeps only in-frame clonotypes and omits some of them. In the table there are 150,000 to 200,000 clones, around 87% of which are singletons. The sample taken for sequencing was peripheral blood. The receptors derive from a woman in her 70s with COVID-19, enrolled during active disease. The conserved cysteine and the conserved F or W are not part of the CDR3 here. Expanded clones get a size class; other rows say once, few or many, or leave the size out.

length,V,J,size,CDR3
12,TRBV3-1/TRBV3-2,TRBJ2-1,NA,ASSLGGVLSEQF
12,TRBV28,TRBJ2-7,NA,ASQPADSLYEQY
20,TRBV18,TRBJ2-6,NA,ASSPLTAGQGIISSGANVLT
12,TRBV9,TRBJ2-7,once,ASSPGQGTYEQY
12,TRBV27,TRBJ1-5,NA,ASSPTGGGQPQH
14,TRBV9,TRBJ2-6,NA,ASEREIGSGANVLT
15,TRBV7-9,TRBJ1-2,NA,ASSLNGRGRFNYGYT
12,TRBV7-9,TRBJ1-4,NA,ASSPVTGMEKLF
12,TRBV6-2/TRBV6-3,TRBJ1-4,NA,ASSTAGWSEKLF
11,TRBV5-1,TRBJ1-2,few,ASSLAGIGGYT
13,TRBV5-1,TRBJ1-4,NA,ASSSNTGNNEKLF
17,TRBV6-6,TRBJ2-4,NA,ASSPIRLAGALAKNIQY
18,TRBV4-1,TRBJ2-1,NA,ASSQGPGLAGVRSYNEQF
16,TRBV9,TRBJ2-7,NA,ASSVDASGLRLHYEQY
13,TRBV7-3,TRBJ1-6,NA,ASSLTSLSDSPLH
12,TRBV28,TRBJ1-6,NA,ASSGGAGNSPLH
12,TRBV28,TRBJ1-1,NA,ASSLHGLFAEAF
10,TRBV12-3/TRBV12-4,TRBJ1-2,NA,ASSLSSYGYT
12,TRBV19,TRBJ2-3,NA,ASSTGHGGGTQY
11,TRBV19,TRBJ1-5,NA,ASNWQGHQPQH
11,TRBV28,TRBJ1-4,few,ASSPSYNEKLF
12,TRBV6-5,TRBJ1-6,NA,ASRGQVPNSPLH
11,TRBV7-9,TRBJ1-2,NA,ASSPQGNYGYT
10,TRBV28,TRBJ1-1,NA,ASSLFNTEAF
13,TRBV7-2,TRBJ2-2,NA,ASSMGLPLTGELF
11,TRBV7-9,TRBJ1-2,NA,ASSQTNSYGYT
13,TRBV11-3,TRBJ1-4,NA,ASSPHEYRSEKLF
16,TRBV27,TRBJ2-2,NA,ASSLLAGGLRGTGELF
14,TRBV21-1,TRBJ1-4,NA,ASTRGNGRGHEKLF
13,TRBV10-3,TRBJ2-1,once,AISDSGRSYNEQF
13,TRBV14,TRBJ2-7,NA,ASSQVGTGAYEQY